This T cell receptor beta chain originates from a study of cytomegalovirus exposure and HLA in healthy donors. Turning to the study itself: A later analysis reported the 90 to 150 validation repertoires used the same platform as the roughly 700 first-cohort repertoires.

Profiled with immunoSEQ multiplex PCR; TCRdb holds only in-frame clones, not every one. The sample shows hundreds of thousands of clones, around 91% of them seen only once. Note on this clone: Its antigen is not known.

Overall study results and limits: It was reportedly the case that the classifier diagnosed cytomegalovirus status with high specificity and sensitivity. A subsequent analysis found that TCR clusters from the first cohort also tended to co-occur in the 120 or so validation repertoires, with 90% to 95% of cluster scores above 0.

This clonotype originated in a woman between 25 and 40 years old in good health and CMV-seronegative. The material sequenced was PBMCs.

The CDR3 loop reads CASSLASLYGYTF. DNA for the CDR3: TGTGCCAGCAGCTTAGCGTCACTCTATGGCTACACCTTC. J is TRBJ1-2 and V is TRBV7-2, with D unclear. The germline V gene has CDR1 SGHTA and CDR2 FQGNSA. V was clipped by 0 bases and J by 4 bases, with 6 bases between them. CDR3 size: 13 residues.